The next 9 T cell receptor beta chains were all read from a single sample in a study of vaccination effects on CD4 cells after COVID-19. ViraFEST used viral peptide pools to expand antigen-specific CD4+ T cells before sequencing. Culturing for 9 to 10 days preceded CD4+ T cell isolation. A positive SARS-CoV-2 PCR test fell between March and December 2020. Sequencing was performed with immunoSEQ multiplex PCR; in TCRdb, only in-frame clones are kept and a portion is missing. The top ten hold around 30% of the sample, which has fewer than 35,000 clones, 55% to 75% seen once. Their antigens are not known. The sample consisted of CD4+ T cells from PBMCs cultured with a peptide pool, taken before COVID-19 vaccination. These receptors came from a human donor who had a prior SARS-CoV-2 infection.

The chain joins TRBV5-1 to TRBJ2-7; D ambiguous. Between the trimmed V and J ends, which lost 1 base and 2 bases, there was a span of 10 bases. CDR3 size: 14 residues. Germline-derived CDR1 and CDR2 are SGHRS and YFSETQ. The CDR3 loop reads CASSLLQTTYEQYF. The CDR3, as DNA: TGCGCCAGCAGCTTGCTTCAAACCACCTACGAGCAGTACTTC.

J is TRBJ1-1 and V is TRBV2; TRBD1 might be the D (5 bases). This CDR3 has 13 residues. V dropped 0 bases and J dropped 9 bases, with 11 bases sitting between them. Germline-derived CDR1 and CDR2 are SNHLY and FYNNEI. CDR3 bases: TGTGCCAGCAGTGAAGCGCTCGGGGGGAAAGCTTTCTTT. This encodes CASSEALGGKAFF.

This chain links TRBV7-6 with TRBJ2-7; D call uncertain. Germline V gene data show CDR1 as SGHVS and CDR2 as FNYEAQ. V lost 5 bases and J 10 bases, leaving 27 bases between the germline ends. This CDR3 has 16 residues. The CDR3 region has the DNA TGTGCCAGCAGCCCTGGCCAAGGGTTGAACCTACGCCCCCAGTACTTC. As protein: CASSPGQGLNLRPQYF. The full variable domain, with the rest looked up from reference TRBV7-6 and TRBJ2-7, is GAGVSQSPRYKVTKRGQDVALRCDPISGHVSLYWYRQALGQGPEFLTYFNYEAQQDKSGLPNDRFSAERPEGSISTLTIQRTEQRDSAMYRCASSPGQGLNLRPQYFGPGTRLTVT.

The chain links TRBV12-3 or TRBV12-4 to TRBJ2-7; D remains ambiguous. The CDR3 has 13 residues. Trimming took off 3 bases at V and 0 bases at J, with 6 bases between the two ends. The CDR3 reads CASSLPPSYEQYF. Here the CDR3 DNA reads TGTGCCAGCAGTTTGCCCCCCTCCTACGAGCAGTACTTC.

The chain has TRBV7-2 and TRBJ1-5; D call uncertain. This CDR3 spans 13 amino acids. Germline V gives CDR1 SGHTA, CDR2 FQGNSA. Deletions cut 5 bases from V and 1 base from J, with 6 bases between. The CDR3 DNA reads as TGTGCCAGCAGCGTGGGGAGCAATCAGCCCCAGCATTTT. It translates to CASSVGSNQPQHF.

V usage is TRBV2 and J usage is TRBJ2-2, with D possibly TRBD1 on 6 matching bases. The CDR3 has 15 amino acids. Trimming shortened V by 6 bases and J by 6 bases, and 17 bases separated the two germline ends. CDR1 and CDR2 from the germline V gene are SNHLY and FYNNEI. The CDR3 sequence: CASSYNTGFPGELFF. CDR3 nucleotides: TGTGCCAGCAGCTACAATACAGGGTTCCCCGGGGAGCTGTTTTTT.

This clone was seen more than once but under ten times. DNA of the CDR3: TGTGCCAGCAGTAAAAGGACTAGCGGAGGCCCCGGGGAGCTGTTTTTT. Its translation: CASSKRTSGGPGELFF. The chain is built from TRBV27 and TRBJ2-2; TRBD2 aligns across 10 bases. Trimming at V came to 5 bases and at J to 6 bases, leaving 9 bases not matched to a gene. Germline V gene lookup returns CDR1 MNHEY and CDR2 SMNVEV (reference sequence). The CDR3 covers 16 residues.

The chain uses TRBV18 and TRBJ1-5; D remains ambiguous. Germline CDR1 is KGHSH and CDR2 is LQKENI. There are 13 residues in the CDR3. Trimming shortened V by 2 bases and J by 3 bases, and 5 bases separated the two germline ends. In DNA, the CDR3 is TGTGCCAGCTCACCAGATCACAATCAGCCCCAGCATTTT. This encodes CASSPDHNQPQHF.

The rearrangement links TRBV28 to TRBJ2-1; 11 nucleotides line up with TRBD2. The CDR3 consists of 14 residues. Germline CDR1 is MDHEN and CDR2 is SYDVKM. V lost 8 bases to trimming and J lost 8 bases; unmatched junction nucleotides: 8. This chain's CDR3 is CASVGLAGFYEQFF. The DNA of the CDR3 is TGTGCCAGCGTCGGACTAGCGGGTTTTTATGAGCAGTTCTTC.